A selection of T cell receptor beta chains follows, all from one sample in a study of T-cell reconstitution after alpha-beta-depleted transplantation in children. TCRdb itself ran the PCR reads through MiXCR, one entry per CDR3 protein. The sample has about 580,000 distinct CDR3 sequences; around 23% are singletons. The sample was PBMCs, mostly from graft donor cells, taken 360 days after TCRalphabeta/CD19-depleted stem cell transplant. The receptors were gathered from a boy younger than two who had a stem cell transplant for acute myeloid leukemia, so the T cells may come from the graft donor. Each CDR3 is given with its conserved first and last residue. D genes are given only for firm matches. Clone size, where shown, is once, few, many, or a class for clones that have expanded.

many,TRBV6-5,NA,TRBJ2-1,CASSYFGGSDEQFF,TGTGCCAGCAGTTACTTCGGGGGCTCCGATGAGCAGTTCTTC
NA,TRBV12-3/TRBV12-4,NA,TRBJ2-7,CASTKTGPYEQYF,TGTGCCAGCACAAAGACAGGTCCTTACGAGCAGTACTTC
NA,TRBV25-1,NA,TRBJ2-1,CASSDLMAYNEQFF,TGTGCCAGCAGTGATCTGATGGCTTATAATGAGCAGTTCTTC
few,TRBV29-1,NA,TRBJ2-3,CSVAKTQEQNTDTQYF,TGCAGCGTCGCAAAGACCCAAGAGCAAAACACAGATACGCAGTATTTT
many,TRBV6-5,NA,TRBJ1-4,CASSYSIGVWRADNEKLFF,TGTGCCAGCAGTTACTCGATCGGAGTGTGGAGGGCAGATAATGAAAAACTGTTTTTT
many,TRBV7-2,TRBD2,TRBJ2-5,CASSTSGGVRETQYF,TGTGCCAGCAGCACTAGCGGGGGGGTGAGAGAGACCCAGTACTTC
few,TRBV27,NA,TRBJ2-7,CASSLGYGAYEQYF,TGTGCCAGCAGTTTAGGGTACGGCGCCTACGAGCAGTACTTC
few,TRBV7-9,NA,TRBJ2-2,CASSLRGIENTGELFF,TGTGCCAGCAGCTTAAGAGGGATAGAGAACACCGGGGAGCTGTTTTTT
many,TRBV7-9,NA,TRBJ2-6,CATLRDSGANVLTF,TGTGCCACCCTAAGGGACTCTGGGGCCAACGTCCTGACTTTC
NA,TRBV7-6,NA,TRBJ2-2,CASSLAPLDTGELFF,TGTGCCAGCAGCTTAGCGCCATTGGACACCGGGGAGCTGTTTTTT
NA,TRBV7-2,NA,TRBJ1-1,CASSARVWAFF,TGTGCCAGCTCCGCCCGAGTTTGGGCTTTCTTT
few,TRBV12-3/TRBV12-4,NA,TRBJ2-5,CASSFKGSRGAQYF,TGTGCCAGCAGTTTTAAGGGGTCAAGGGGGGCCCAGTACTTC
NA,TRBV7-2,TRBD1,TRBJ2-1,CASSWDRGLWNEQFF,TGTGCCAGCAGCTGGGACAGGGGGCTTTGGAATGAGCAGTTCTTC
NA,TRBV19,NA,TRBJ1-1,CASSRGENTEAFF,TGTGCCAGTAGTAGGGGAGAGAACACTGAAGCTTTCTTT
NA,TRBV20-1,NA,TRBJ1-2,CSAHRDSGYGYTF,TGCAGTGCTCACCGGGACTCCGGGTATGGCTACACCTTC
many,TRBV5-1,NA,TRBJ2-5,CASSLAQGSETQYF,TGCGCCAGCAGCTTGGCACAGGGATCGGAGACCCAGTACTTC